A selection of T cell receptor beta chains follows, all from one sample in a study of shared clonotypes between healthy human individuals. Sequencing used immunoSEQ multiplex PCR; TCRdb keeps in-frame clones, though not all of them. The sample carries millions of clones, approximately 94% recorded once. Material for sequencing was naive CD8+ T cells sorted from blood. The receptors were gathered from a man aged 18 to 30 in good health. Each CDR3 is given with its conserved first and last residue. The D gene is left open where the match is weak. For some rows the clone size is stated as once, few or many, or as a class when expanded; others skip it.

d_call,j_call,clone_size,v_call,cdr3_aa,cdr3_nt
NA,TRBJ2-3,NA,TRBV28,CASSLGGSGTDTQYF,TGTGCCAGCAGTTTAGGGGGGTCTGGCACAGATACGCAGTATTTT
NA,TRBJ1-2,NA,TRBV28,CASSLLPGGPNYGYTF,TGTGCCAGCAGTTTACTCCCGGGAGGCCCTAACTATGGCTACACCTTC
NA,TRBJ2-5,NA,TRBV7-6,CASSPGPGETQYF,TGTGCCAGCAGCCCAGGTCCGGGGGAGACCCAGTACTTC
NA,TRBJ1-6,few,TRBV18,CASSPPVVGSRNSPLHF,TGTGCCAGCTCACCACCGGTAGTAGGATCGCGAAATTCACCCCTCCACTTT
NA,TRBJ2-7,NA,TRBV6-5,CASSYEGQSYEQYF,TGTGCCAGCAGTTACGAGGGGCAATCCTACGAGCAGTACTTC
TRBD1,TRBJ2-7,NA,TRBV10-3,CAISEPSGPGTGGYEQYF,TGTGCCATCAGTGAGCCAAGCGGGCCCGGGACAGGAGGCTACGAGCAGTACTTC
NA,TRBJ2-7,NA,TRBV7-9,CASSPDRPTYEQYF,TGTGCCAGCAGCCCAGACAGGCCCACCTACGAGCAGTACTTC
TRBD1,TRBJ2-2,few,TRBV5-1,CASEPTGTGNTGELFF,TGCGCCAGCGAGCCCACCGGGACAGGCAACACCGGGGAGCTGTTTTTT
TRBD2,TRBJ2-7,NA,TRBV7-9,CASSLDPAGVPNEQYF,TGTGCCAGCAGCTTAGACCCAGCGGGGGTTCCCAACGAGCAGTACTTC
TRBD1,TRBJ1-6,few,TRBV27,CASSPGQGANSPLHF,TGTGCCAGCAGTCCGGGACAGGGGGCAAATTCACCCCTCCACTTT
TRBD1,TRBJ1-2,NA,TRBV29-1,CSVVSPGQVNYGYTF,TGCAGCGTTGTGTCCCCCGGACAGGTGAACTATGGCTACACCTTC
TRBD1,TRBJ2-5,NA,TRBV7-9,CASSLATVDRGLNPETQYF,TGTGCCAGCAGCTTAGCGACAGTAGACAGGGGCCTTAATCCGGAGACCCAGTACTTC
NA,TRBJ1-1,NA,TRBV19,CASTTRGPTWVNTEAFF,TGTGCCAGTACCACAAGGGGACCTACATGGGTGAACACTGAAGCTTTCTTT
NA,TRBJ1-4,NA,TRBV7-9,CASSLPQGMNEKLFF,TGTGCCAGCAGCTTACCCCAGGGGATGAACGAAAAACTGTTTTTT
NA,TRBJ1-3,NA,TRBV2,CASSEAQHSGNTIYF,TGTGCCAGCAGTGAAGCGCAGCACTCTGGAAACACCATATATTTT
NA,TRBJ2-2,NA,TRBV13,CASTKSELSGPSTGELFF,TGTGCCAGCACCAAATCGGAACTGAGCGGACCTAGCACCGGGGAGCTGTTTTTT
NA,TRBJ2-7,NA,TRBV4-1,CASSHSGYEQYF,TGCGCCAGCAGCCACTCTGGGTACGAGCAGTACTTC
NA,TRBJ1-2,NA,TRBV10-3,CAITGGYPYGYTF,TGTGCCATCACCGGAGGGTATCCTTATGGCTACACCTTC
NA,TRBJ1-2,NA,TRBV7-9,CASMGKTSYGYTF,TGTGCCAGCATGGGAAAAACGAGCTATGGCTACACCTTC
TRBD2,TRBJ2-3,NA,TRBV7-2,CASSQQAFSGRAADTQYF,TGTGCCAGCAGCCAGCAAGCTTTTAGCGGGAGGGCCGCAGATACGCAGTATTTT
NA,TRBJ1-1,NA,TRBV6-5,CASSRPGGEAFF,TGTGCCAGCAGCCGACCCGGGGGGGAAGCTTTCTTT
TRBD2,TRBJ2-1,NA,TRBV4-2,CASRSGGPYNEQFF,TGTGCCAGCCGGTCGGGAGGGCCATACAATGAGCAGTTCTTC